This T cell receptor beta chain derives from a study of CD8+ T cells in alopecia areata. Whole-study findings and limits: Both scalp clonality and the expanded CD8+ clones among the top 100 showed a significant decrease with tofacitinib. Patients displayed less clarity in TCR sharing than mice, a finding possibly related to HLA. Relative to normal scalp, lesional scalp, especially alopecia totalis/universalis, showed higher clonality.

RNA was extracted and reverse transcribed into cDNA as the sequencing template. Clones were read by immunoSEQ multiplex PCR, and TCRdb kept only the in-frame ones, dropping some. This repertoire shows some 150,000 clones, about 88% found once; its top ten account for less than 15%. This clone has just one count. Its specificity is unknown. Indicated treatment: oral pan-JAK inhibitor, 5-10 mg twice daily. PBMCs, the starting material, were the source of sorted CD4+ and CD8+ T cells. Trimming pared 5 bases from V and 4 bases from J, leaving 17 bases between. The CDR3 has 15 residues. CDR1 is MNHEY and CDR2 is SMNVEV in the germline V gene (reference sequence).

The genes are TRBV27 and TRBJ1-2, with a possible D match to TRBD1 (5 bases). Sequences were derived from CD8+ T cells sorted from blood, sampled at week 4, from a patient treated with tofacitinib. The sequence came from a human donor with alopecia areata. For the CDR3, the DNA is TGTGCCAGCAGTCCGGGGACCTCCTCTCTCTATGGCTACACCTTC. This translates into CASSPGTSSLYGYTF.